This T cell receptor (beta chain) was obtained from a study of T cells in Graves' hyperthyroidism and ophthalmopathy. About the research overall: Peripheral blood was drawn at first diagnosis, prior to all treatment. General study points: Prediction of ophthalmopathy progression came a median around 7.1 months pre-onset. Blood also carried most thyroid clonotypes expanded above 0.001.

Details on this clonotype: Its specificity is unknown. Sequence at one end of the junction differs from germline and may be a read error.

Regions amplified from RNA transcripts were the TCR beta CDR3 regions. Researchers ran a first-round RT-PCR on the TCR CDR3 using the HTBI primer set. In TCRdb, the multiplex PCR reads were re-called with MiXCR into one record per CDR3 protein. The sample includes 45,000 to 75,000 distinct CDR3 sequences, approximately 50% of them seen just once. The CDR3 spans 14 residues. Germline V gene lookup returns CDR1 SNHLY and CDR2 FYNNEI. Exclusion of patients followed from uncontrolled infection, other autoimmune disease, pregnancy or lactation. The chain is built from TRBV2 and TRBJ2-1; 12 nucleotides agree with TRBD2. This sequence originates from a woman in her 30s with Graves' ophthalmopathy. Specimen: blood. CDR3 protein: CASTTSGRINELFF. DNA of the CDR3: TGTGCCAGCACGACTAGCGGGAGAATTAATGAGCTGTTCTTC.